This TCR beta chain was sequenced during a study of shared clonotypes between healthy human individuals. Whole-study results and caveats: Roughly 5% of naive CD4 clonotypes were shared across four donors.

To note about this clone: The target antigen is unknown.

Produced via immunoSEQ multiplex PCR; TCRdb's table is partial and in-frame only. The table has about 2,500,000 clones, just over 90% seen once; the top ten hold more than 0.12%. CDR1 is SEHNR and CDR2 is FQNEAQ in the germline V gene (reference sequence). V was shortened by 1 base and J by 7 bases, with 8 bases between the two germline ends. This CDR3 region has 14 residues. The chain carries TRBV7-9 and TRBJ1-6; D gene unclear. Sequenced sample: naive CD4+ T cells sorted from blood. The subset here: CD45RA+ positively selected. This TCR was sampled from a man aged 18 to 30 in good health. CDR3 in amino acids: CASSLEPRNSPLHF. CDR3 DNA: TGTGCCAGCAGCTTAGAACCTCGGAATTCACCCCTCCACTTT.